The T cell receptor (beta chain) described here comes from a study of shared clonotypes between healthy human individuals. In the study overall: The donors, a couple of women and three men, were aged 18 to 49.

The sequencing of unsorted PBMC DNA took place on ten immunoSEQ deep assay plates. Original analysis: ImmunoSEQ junction-only sequences lacked quality scores, so their filtering differed. Assay: immunoSEQ multiplex PCR; the TCRdb copy retains only in-frame clones and omits some. D and trimming were read from the DNA, whereas the V and J calls and clone size are those reported in that table. Of 97,000 or so clones listed, roughly 50% are singletons. About this clone: The antigen is not known.

General observations from the study: Tissue TCR repertoires likely differ from these blood-only repertoires.

In germline, CDR1 is GTSNPN, CDR2 SVGIG (reference sequence). The CDR3 extends over 13 amino acids. Deletions cut 4 bases from V and 7 bases from J, with 16 bases between. The source of this sequence is a woman in her thirties or forties in good health. Some clones in this sample may be carry-over from other donors' samples. The chain carries TRBV30 and TRBJ1-2, with D hard to call. The sequencing sample was made of PBMCs. The CDR3 DNA sequence: TGTGCCTGGATCTCGCGAAAAATGGGTGGCTACACCTTC. Its translation is CAWISRKMGGYTF.